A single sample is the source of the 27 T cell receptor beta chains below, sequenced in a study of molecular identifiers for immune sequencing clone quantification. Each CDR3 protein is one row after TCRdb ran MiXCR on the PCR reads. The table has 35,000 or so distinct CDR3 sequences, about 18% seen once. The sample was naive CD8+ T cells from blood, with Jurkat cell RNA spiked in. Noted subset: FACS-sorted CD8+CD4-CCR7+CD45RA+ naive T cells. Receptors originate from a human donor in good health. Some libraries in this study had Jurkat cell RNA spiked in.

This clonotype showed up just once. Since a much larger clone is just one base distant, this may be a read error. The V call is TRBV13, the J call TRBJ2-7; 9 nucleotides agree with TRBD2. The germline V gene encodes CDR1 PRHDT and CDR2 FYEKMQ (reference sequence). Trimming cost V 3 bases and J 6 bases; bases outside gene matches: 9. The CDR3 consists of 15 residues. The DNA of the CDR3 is TGTGCCAGCAGCTTTGGGCAAGCGGGGGGCGGCGAGCAGTACTTC. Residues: CASSFGQAGGGEQYF.

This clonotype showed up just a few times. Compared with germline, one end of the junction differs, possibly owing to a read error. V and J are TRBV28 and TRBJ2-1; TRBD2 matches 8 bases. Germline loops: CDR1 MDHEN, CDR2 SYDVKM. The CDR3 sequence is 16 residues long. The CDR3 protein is CASSLAPAGALNEQLF. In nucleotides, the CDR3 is TGTGCCAGCAGCCTAGCCCCAGCGGGAGCTCTCAATGAGCAGCTCTTC.

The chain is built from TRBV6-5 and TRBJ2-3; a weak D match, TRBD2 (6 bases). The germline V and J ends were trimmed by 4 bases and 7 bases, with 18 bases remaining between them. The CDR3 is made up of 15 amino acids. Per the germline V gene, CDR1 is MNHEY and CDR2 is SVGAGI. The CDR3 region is CASSSEGGDAYTQYF. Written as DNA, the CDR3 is TGTGCCAGCAGTTCCGAGGGCGGGGACGCGTATACGCAGTATTTT.

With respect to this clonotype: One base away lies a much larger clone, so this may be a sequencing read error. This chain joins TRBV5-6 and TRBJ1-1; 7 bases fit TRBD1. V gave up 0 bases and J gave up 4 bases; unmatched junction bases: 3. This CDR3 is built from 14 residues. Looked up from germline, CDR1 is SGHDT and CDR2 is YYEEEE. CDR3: CASSLDTGATEAFF. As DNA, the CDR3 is TGTGCCAGCAGCTTGGATACAGGGGCCACTGAAGCTTTCTTT. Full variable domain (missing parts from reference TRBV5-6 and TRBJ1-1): DAGVTQSPTHLIKTRGQQVTLRCSPKSGHDTVSWYQQALGQGPQFIFQYYEEEERQRGNFPDRFSGHQFPNYSSELNVNALLLGDSALYLCASSLDTGATEAFFGQGTRLTVV.

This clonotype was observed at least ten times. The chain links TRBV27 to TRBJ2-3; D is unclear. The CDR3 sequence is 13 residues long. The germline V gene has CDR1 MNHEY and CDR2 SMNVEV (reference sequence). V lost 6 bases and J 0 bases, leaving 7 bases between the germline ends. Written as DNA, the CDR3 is TGTGCCAGCAGCACTTATAGCACAGATACGCAGTATTTT. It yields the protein CASSTYSTDTQYF.

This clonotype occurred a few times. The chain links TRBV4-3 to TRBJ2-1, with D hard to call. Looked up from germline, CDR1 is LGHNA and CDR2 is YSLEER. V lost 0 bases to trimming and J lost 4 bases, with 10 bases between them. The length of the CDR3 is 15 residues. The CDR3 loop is CASSQDARQYNEQFF. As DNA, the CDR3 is TGCGCCAGCAGCCAAGATGCGAGACAATACAATGAGCAGTTCTTC.

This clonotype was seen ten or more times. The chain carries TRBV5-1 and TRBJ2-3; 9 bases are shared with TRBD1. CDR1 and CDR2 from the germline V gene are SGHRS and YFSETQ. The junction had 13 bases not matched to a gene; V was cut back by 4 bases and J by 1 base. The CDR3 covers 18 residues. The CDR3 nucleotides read TGCGCCAGCAGCGCAACTCCCGGACAGGGGAGAGGCACAGATACGCAGTATTTT. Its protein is CASSATPGQGRGTDTQYF.

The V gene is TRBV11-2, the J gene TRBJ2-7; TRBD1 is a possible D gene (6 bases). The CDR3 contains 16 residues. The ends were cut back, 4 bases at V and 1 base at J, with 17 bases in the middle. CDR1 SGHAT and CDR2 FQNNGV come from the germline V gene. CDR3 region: CASSSYYRDTSYEQYF. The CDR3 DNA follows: TGTGCCAGCAGCTCATACTACCGGGACACGTCCTACGAGCAGTACTTC.

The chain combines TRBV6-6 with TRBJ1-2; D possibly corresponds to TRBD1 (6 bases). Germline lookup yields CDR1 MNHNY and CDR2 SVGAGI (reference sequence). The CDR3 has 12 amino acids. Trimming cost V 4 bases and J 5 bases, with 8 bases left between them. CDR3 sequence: CASSLGGYGYTF. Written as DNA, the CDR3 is TGTGCCAGCAGTTTAGGGGGATATGGCTACACCTTC.

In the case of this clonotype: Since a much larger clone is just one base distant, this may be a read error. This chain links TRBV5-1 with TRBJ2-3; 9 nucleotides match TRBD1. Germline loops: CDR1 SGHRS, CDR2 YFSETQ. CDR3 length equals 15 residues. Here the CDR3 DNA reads TGCGCCAGCATCTTGACAGGGGGACTTACAGATACGCAGTATTTT. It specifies CASILTGGLTDTQYF.

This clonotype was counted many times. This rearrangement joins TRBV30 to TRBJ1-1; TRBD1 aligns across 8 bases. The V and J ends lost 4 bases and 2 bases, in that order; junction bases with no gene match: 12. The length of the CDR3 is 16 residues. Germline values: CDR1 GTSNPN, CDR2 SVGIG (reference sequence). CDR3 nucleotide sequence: TGTGCCTGGACCGGGCAGGACAGGGAACTAAACACTGAAGCTTTCTTT. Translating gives CAWTGQDRELNTEAFF.

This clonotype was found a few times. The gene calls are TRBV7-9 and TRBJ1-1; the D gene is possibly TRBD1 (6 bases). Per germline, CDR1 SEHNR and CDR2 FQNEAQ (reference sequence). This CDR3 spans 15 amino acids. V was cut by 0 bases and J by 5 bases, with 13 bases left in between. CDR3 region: CASSLATGMETEAFF. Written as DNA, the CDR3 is TGTGCCAGCAGCTTAGCAACAGGGATGGAGACTGAAGCTTTCTTT.

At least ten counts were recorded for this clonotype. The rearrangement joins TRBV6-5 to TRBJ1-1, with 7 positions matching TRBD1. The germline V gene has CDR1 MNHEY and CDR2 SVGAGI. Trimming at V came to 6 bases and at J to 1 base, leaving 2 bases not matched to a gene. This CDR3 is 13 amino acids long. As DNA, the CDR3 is TGTGCCAGCAGCCGGACAGGGAACACTGAAGCTTTCTTT. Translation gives CASSRTGNTEAFF.

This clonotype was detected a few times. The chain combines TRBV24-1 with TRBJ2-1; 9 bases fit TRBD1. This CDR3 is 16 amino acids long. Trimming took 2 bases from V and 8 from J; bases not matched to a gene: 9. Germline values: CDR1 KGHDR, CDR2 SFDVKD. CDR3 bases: TGTGCCACCAGTGATTCAAGACAGGGGGTCGAGGATGAGCAGTTCTTC. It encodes CATSDSRQGVEDEQFF.

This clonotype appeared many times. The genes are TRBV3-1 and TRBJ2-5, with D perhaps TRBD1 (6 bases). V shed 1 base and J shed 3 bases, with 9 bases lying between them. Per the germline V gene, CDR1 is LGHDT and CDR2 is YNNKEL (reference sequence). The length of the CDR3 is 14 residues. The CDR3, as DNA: TGTGCCAGCAGCCAAGGTAGACAGGAAGAGACCCAGTACTTC. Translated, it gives CASSQGRQEETQYF.

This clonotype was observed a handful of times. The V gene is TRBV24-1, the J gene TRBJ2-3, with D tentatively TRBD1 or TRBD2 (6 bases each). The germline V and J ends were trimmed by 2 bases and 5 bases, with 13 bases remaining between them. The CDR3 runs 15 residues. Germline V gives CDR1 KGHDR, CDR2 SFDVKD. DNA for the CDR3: TGTGCCACCAGTGATTATCAGGGGAGGAGAGATACGCAGTATTTT. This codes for CATSDYQGRRDTQYF.

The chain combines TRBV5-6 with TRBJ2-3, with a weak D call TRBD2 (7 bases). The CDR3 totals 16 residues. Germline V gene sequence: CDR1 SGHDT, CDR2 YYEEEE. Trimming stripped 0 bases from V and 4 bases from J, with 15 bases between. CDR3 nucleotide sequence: TGTGCCAGCAGCTTGGGGCCGGGGGGCATGGCAGATACGCAGTATTTT. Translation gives CASSLGPGGMADTQYF.

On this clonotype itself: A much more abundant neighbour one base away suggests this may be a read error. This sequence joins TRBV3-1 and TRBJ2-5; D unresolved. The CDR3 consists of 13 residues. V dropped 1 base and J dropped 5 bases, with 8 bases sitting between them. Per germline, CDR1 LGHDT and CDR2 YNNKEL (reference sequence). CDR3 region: CASSQGAEETQYF. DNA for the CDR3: TGTGCCAGCAGCCAAGGTGCCGAGGAGACCCAGTACTTC.

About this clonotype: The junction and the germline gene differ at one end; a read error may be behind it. Here the CDR3 DNA reads TGTGCCACTAGTTTTTTTGGAGGGAGAGCCAAAAACATTCAGTACTTC. This codes for CATSFFGGRAKNIQYF. J is TRBJ2-4 and V is TRBV19; maybe TRBD2 (6 bases). CDR1 is LNHDA, CDR2 SQIVND, per germline (reference sequence). This CDR3 is built from 16 residues. The full variable domain, its missing parts supplied by reference TRBV19 and TRBJ2-4, is DGGITQSPKYLFRKEGQNVTLSCEQNLNHDAMYWYRQDPGQGLRLIYYSQIVNDFQKGDIAEGYSVSREKKESFPLTVTSAQKNPTAFYLCATSFFGGRAKNIQYFGAGTRLSVL.

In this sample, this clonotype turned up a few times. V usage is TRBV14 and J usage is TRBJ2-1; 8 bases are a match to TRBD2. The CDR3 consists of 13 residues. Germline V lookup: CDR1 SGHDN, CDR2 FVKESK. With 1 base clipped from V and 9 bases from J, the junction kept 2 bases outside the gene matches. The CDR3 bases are TGTGCCAGCAGCCAAGTGGCGGGAGGTGAGCAGTTCTTC. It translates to CASSQVAGGEQFF.

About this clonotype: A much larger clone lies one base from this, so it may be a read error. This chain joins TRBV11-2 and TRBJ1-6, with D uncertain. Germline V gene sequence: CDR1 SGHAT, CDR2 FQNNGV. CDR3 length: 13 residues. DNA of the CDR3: TGTGTCAGCAGCATAGTGATCAATTCACCCCTCCACTTT. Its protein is CVSSIVINSPLHF. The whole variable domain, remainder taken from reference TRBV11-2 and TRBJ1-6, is EAGVAQSPRYKIIEKRQSVAFWCNPISGHATLYWYQQILGQGPKLLIQFQNNGVVDDSQLPKDRFSAERLKGVDSTLKIQPAKLEDSAVYLCVSSIVINSPLHFGNGTRLTVT.

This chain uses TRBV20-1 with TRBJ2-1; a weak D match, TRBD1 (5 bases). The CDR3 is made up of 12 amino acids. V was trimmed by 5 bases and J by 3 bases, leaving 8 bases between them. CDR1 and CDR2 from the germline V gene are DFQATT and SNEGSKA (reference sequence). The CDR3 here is CSALGVYNEQFF. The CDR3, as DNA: TGCAGTGCTTTAGGGGTCTACAATGAGCAGTTCTTC.

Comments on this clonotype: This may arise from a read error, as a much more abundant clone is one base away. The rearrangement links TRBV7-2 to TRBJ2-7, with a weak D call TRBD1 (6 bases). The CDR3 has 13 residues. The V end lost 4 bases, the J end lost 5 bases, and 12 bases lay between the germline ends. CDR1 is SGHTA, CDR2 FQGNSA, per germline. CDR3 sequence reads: CASSSGTSHEQYF. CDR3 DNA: TGTGCCAGCAGCTCTGGGACATCCCACGAGCAGTACTTC.

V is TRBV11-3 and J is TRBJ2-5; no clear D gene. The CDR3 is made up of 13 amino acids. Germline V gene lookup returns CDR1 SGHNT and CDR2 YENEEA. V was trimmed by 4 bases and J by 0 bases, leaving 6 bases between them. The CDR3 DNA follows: TGTGCCAGCAGCTCCTACAACCAAGAGACCCAGTACTTC. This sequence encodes CASSSYNQETQYF.

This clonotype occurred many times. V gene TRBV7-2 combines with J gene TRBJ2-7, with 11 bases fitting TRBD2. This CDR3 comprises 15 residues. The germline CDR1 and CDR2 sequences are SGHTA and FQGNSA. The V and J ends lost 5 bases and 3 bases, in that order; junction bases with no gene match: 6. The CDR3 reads CASSPYSGRVYEQYF. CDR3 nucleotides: TGTGCCAGCAGCCCCTATAGCGGGAGGGTCTACGAGCAGTACTTC.

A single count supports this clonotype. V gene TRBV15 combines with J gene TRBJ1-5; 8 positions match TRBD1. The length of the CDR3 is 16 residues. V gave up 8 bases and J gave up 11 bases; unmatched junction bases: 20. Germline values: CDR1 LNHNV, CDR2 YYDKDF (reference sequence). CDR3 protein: CATGTTVDRGRQSQHF. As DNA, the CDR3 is TGTGCCACCGGCACCACCGTCGACAGGGGCAGGCAGTCCCAGCATTTT.

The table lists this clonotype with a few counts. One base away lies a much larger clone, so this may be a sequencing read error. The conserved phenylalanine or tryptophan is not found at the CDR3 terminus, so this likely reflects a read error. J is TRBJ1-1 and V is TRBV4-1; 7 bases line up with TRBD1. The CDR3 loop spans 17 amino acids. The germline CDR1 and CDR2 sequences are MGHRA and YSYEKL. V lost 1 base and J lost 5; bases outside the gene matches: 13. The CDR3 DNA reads TGCGCCAGCAGCCAAGTCTGGCCGGGACAGATTAGAACTGAAGCTTTCCTT. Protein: CASSQVWPGQIRTEAFL.